These 12 T cell receptor beta chains were sequenced from one sample in a study of Ad26.COV2.S vaccination and SARS-CoV-2 variants. Treatment indicated: around 19 received Ad26.COV2.S at low or high dose, single or two shots; 5 received placebo; per-sample allocation not given. The study sampled participants on day 63 after the first vaccine or placebo injection. This table comes from immunoSEQ multiplex PCR, and its TCRdb copy is limited to in-frame clones, with some not included. The table includes about 350,000 clones, around 88% detected once. The material was peripheral blood, obtained in a trial of Ad26.COV2.S vaccine versus placebo. The receptors come from a person between 18 and 59 years old who received the Ad26.COV2.S COVID-19 vaccine or a placebo.

V gene TRBV7-6 combines with J gene TRBJ2-2; 8 nucleotides align to TRBD2. CDR3 size: 16 residues. J lost 5 bases, V lost 2 bases, and 7 bases had no gene match. CDR1 is SGHVS, CDR2 FNYEAQ, per germline. CDR3 in amino acids: CASSLFSGKGTGELFF. CDR3 DNA sequence: TGTGCCAGCAGCTTATTTAGCGGGAAAGGGACCGGGGAGCTGTTTTTT.

The CDR3 reads CASSLAGQGNTEAFF. CDR3 sequence (DNA): TGCGCCAGCAGCTTGGCTGGACAGGGGAACACTGAAGCTTTCTTT. This chain joins TRBV5-1 and TRBJ1-1; the match to TRBD1 covers 8 bases. From germline, CDR1 is SGHRS and CDR2 YFSETQ. There are 15 residues in the CDR3. Trimming removed 0 bases from V and 1 base from J; junction bases left unmatched: 2.

J is TRBJ1-2 and V is TRBV7-9, with TRBD1 matching 7 bases. After removal of 4 bases from V and 4 bases from J, the junction contained 6 bases not matched to a gene. CDR3 length: 14 residues. In germline, CDR1 is SEHNR, CDR2 FQNEAQ (reference sequence). For the CDR3, the DNA is TGTGCCAGCAGCTCAGGACAGGTTGCCTATGGCTACACCTTC. Translating it yields CASSSGQVAYGYTF.

This clone was counted once. The chain links TRBV9 to TRBJ2-1, with D perhaps matching TRBD1 (5 bases). The CDR3 is made up of 12 amino acids. Germline-derived CDR1 and CDR2 are SGDLS and YYNGEE. The V gene lost 0 bases and the J gene lost 9 bases, with 7 bases spanning the gap. CDR3 bases: TGTGCCAGCAGCGTAGAAGGGGCTGAGCAGTTCTTC. Amino acids: CASSVEGAEQFF.

The J gene is TRBJ2-6, the V gene TRBV19, with TRBD2 identical over 7 bases. There are 15 residues in the CDR3. V lost 3 bases to trimming and J lost 1 base; unmatched junction nucleotides: 0. Germline CDR1 and CDR2: LNHDA and SQIVND (reference sequence). As DNA, the CDR3 is TGTGCCAGTAGTATCGGGAGGTCTGGGGCCAACGTCCTGACTTTC. This gives the protein CASSIGRSGANVLTF.

This clone has a handful of counts. This sequence joins TRBV5-1 and TRBJ1-2; 9 nucleotides agree with TRBD1. Germline loops: CDR1 SGHRS, CDR2 YFSETQ. There are 13 residues in the CDR3. J lost 11 bases, V lost 3 bases, and 8 bases had no gene match. The CDR3 nucleotides are TGCGCCAGCAGCTCTTGGGGACAGGGATTATACACCTTC. It is translated as CASSSWGQGLYTF. The variable domain in full, with the rest retrieved from reference TRBV5-1 and TRBJ1-2, is KAGVTQTPRYLIKTRGQQVTLSCSPISGHRSVSWYQQTPGQGLQFLFEYFSETQRNKGNFPGRFSGRQFSNSRSEMNVSTLELGDSALYLCASSSWGQGLYTFGSGTRLTVV.

The V call is TRBV3-1 (or the pseudogene TRBV3-2), the J call TRBJ1-5; 11 bases map to TRBD1. CDR3 length: 15 residues. Germline V gene lookup returns CDR1 LGHDT and CDR2 YNNKEL (reference sequence). Trimming at V came to 1 base and at J to 6 bases, leaving 2 bases not matched to a gene. The chain's CDR3 is CASSQGTGGLQPQHF. The CDR3 coding sequence is TGTGCCAGCAGCCAAGGGACAGGGGGCCTTCAGCCCCAGCATTTT.

In DNA form, the CDR3 reads TGTGCCAGCAGCGCCGGGACTAGCGGGTCCTACAATGAGCAGTTCTTC. It codes for CASSAGTSGSYNEQFF. This rearrangement joins TRBV9 to TRBJ2-1; 12 positions match TRBD2. Looked up from germline, CDR1 is SGDLS and CDR2 is YYNGEE. The CDR3 length is 16 residues. V dropped 3 bases and J dropped 1; count of bases not matched to a gene: 2. Complete variable domain (other parts from reference TRBV9 and TRBJ2-1): DSGVTQTPKHLITATGQRVTLRCSPRSGDLSVYWYQQSLDQGLQFLIQYYNGEERAKGNILERFSAQQFPDLHSELNLSSLELGDSALYFCASSAGTSGSYNEQFFGPGTRLTVL.

This clone was found once. The genes are TRBV9 and TRBJ1-1, with a tentative D call TRBD1 (5 bases). CDR1 and CDR2 (germline): SGDLS, YYNGEE. V was trimmed by 2 bases and J by 6 bases, leaving 14 bases between them. CDR3 size: 14 residues. The CDR3 coding sequence is TGTGCCAGCAGCGTGCTTGTAGGGGCTGCTGAAGCTTTCTTT. It is translated as CASSVLVGAAEAFF.

The chain is built from TRBV5-8 and TRBJ1-1; TRBD1 might be the D (6 bases). This CDR3 region has 13 residues. The germline V gene encodes CDR1 SGHTS and CDR2 YDEGEE. Trimming removed 1 base from V and 4 bases from J, with 8 bases in between. The CDR3 sequence is CASSLNRVTEAFF. DNA for the CDR3: TGTGCCAGCAGCTTGAACAGGGTCACTGAAGCTTTCTTT.

Regarding this clone: Other DNA variants within this sample encode the same CDR3. V usage is TRBV19 and J usage is TRBJ2-7; D remains ambiguous. Germline V CDR1 and CDR2: LNHDA, SQIVND (reference sequence). The CDR3 totals 14 residues. Trimming removed 5 bases at V and 0 bases at J, with 11 bases between. The CDR3 spells CASSSAGGSYEQYF. CDR3 DNA: TGTGCCAGTAGTTCGGCAGGCGGCTCCTACGAGCAGTACTTC.

In this sample, this clone turned up once. The V call is TRBV11-3, the J call TRBJ2-3, with a possible D match to TRBD2 (5 bases). With 5 bases removed from V and 4 bases from J, the gap between germline ends came to 10 bases. The CDR3 contains 13 residues. Germline-derived CDR1 and CDR2 are SGHNT and YENEEA. The CDR3 DNA reads TGTGCCAGCAGCGACGGACTTTCAGATACGCAGTATTTT. Translation gives CASSDGLSDTQYF.